Following are 24 T cell receptor beta chains from one sample sequenced in a study of post-analysis software for immune sequencing data. cDNA libraries for TCR beta contained unique molecular identifiers. TCRdb reprocessed the PCR reads via MiXCR and lists one record per CDR3 protein. In the table there are roughly 160,000 distinct CDR3 sequences, roughly 40% of which are singletons. Source: blood, taken after autologous hematopoietic stem cell transplantation. These receptors came from a girl aged 10 to 17 with multiple sclerosis.

At least ten counts were recorded for this clonotype. V gene TRBV10-3 combines with J gene TRBJ2-7, with 10 bases matching TRBD2. The CDR3 length is 19 residues. In germline, CDR1 is ENHRY, CDR2 SYGVKD. After removal of 3 bases from V and 2 bases from J, the junction contained 16 bases not matched to a gene. The DNA of the CDR3 is TGTGCCATCAGTGATCGTCGGCTAGCGGGAGAGAGTAGCACCTACGAGCAGTACTTC. Its translation is CAISDRRLAGESSTYEQYF.

The chain is built from TRBV9 and TRBJ2-1; TRBD2 is a possible D gene (9 bases). The CDR3 is 16 residues long. CDR1 and CDR2 from the germline V gene are SGDLS and YYNGEE. V was cut by 4 bases and J by 6 bases, with 20 bases left in between. CDR3 in DNA: TGTGCCAGCAGCTCAGGGGGCGGGAGGGCCGCCAATGAGCAGTTCTTC. Residues: CASSSGGGRAANEQFF.

This clonotype occurred once. This may arise from a read error, as a much more abundant clone is one base away. The V call is TRBV5-6, the J call TRBJ2-7; maybe TRBD1 (6 bases). The CDR3 covers 14 residues. Germline assignment: CDR1 SGHDT and CDR2 YYEEEE. Trimming removed 4 bases at V and 3 bases at J, with 14 bases between. CDR3 sequence: CASSGGGGIYEQYF. For the CDR3, the DNA is TGTGCCAGCAGCGGGGGCGGTGGGATCTACGAGCAGTACTTC.

Only a few counts were recorded for this clonotype. The chain employs TRBV16 and TRBJ1-2; D gene ambiguous. There are 12 residues in the CDR3. Per germline, CDR1 KGHSY and CDR2 FQNENV. The V gene lost 3 bases and the J gene lost 6 bases, with 8 bases spanning the gap. CDR3 DNA sequence: TGTGCCAGCAGCCAGGGTCGGAATGGCTACACCTTC. Translation: CASSQGRNGYTF.

The chain joins TRBV4-1 to TRBJ2-7; D is uncertain. Between the trimmed V and J ends, which lost 0 bases and 6 bases, there was a span of 12 bases. The CDR3 runs 14 residues. Per germline, CDR1 MGHRA and CDR2 YSYEKL. CDR3 DNA: TGCGCCAGCAGCCAAGATCCCGACACGGCCGAGCAGTACTTC. It translates to CASSQDPDTAEQYF.

The chain is built from TRBV11-2 and TRBJ1-4; D ambiguous. V was trimmed by 5 bases and J by 1 base, leaving 11 bases between them. The CDR3 totals 15 residues. CDR1 and CDR2 from the germline V gene are SGHAT and FQNNGV. The CDR3 DNA sequence: TGTGCCAGCAGCCCCGGACGGCAAACTAATGAAAAACTGTTTTTT. Translated: CASSPGRQTNEKLFF.

This clonotype was found a few times. V usage is TRBV5-1 and J usage is TRBJ2-3; 7 bases map to TRBD2. Germline loops: CDR1 SGHRS, CDR2 YFSETQ. The CDR3 sequence is 13 residues long. Losses at the gene ends were 4 bases for V and 4 bases for J; bases not matched to a gene: 3. The CDR3 loop reads CASSGRASDTQYF. The CDR3 bases are TGCGCCAGCAGCGGGAGGGCCTCAGATACGCAGTATTTT.

To note about this clonotype: A junction end diverges from the germline sequence, so it may reflect a read error. The J gene is TRBJ2-7, the V gene TRBV18; no clear D gene. Germline values: CDR1 KGHSH, CDR2 LQKENI. CDR3 size: 14 residues. The CDR3 sequence is CASPPEAQSYEQYF. DNA of the CDR3: TGTGCCAGCCCACCAGAGGCACAGAGCTACGAGCAGTACTTC.

This clonotype was observed a single time. The rearrangement uses TRBV7-2 and TRBJ2-1; TRBD2 might be the D (6 bases). This CDR3 has 15 residues. The V end lost 4 bases, the J end lost 14 bases, and 24 bases lay between the germline ends. Germline V gene lookup returns CDR1 SGHTA and CDR2 FQGNSA. The CDR3 DNA sequence: TGTGCCAGCAGCTCCCGGAGGGCCGGTATTTCAGTTGAGTTCTTC. This translates into CASSSRRAGISVEFF.

This clonotype was found a few times. The rearrangement uses TRBV20-1 and TRBJ2-3; TRBD2 matches at 12 bases. Germline V CDR1 and CDR2: DFQATT, SNEGSKA (reference sequence). J lost 2 bases, V lost 1 base, and 13 bases had no gene match. The CDR3 runs 19 residues. The CDR3: CSARVHGLAGRVLTDTQYF. The CDR3 DNA is TGCAGTGCTAGAGTCCATGGACTAGCGGGAAGGGTCCTCACAGATACGCAGTATTTT.

This clonotype was detected only a few times. The chain uses TRBV15 and TRBJ1-2; D not certain. V lost 4 bases, J lost 5 bases, and 11 bases lay in between. In germline, CDR1 is LNHNV, CDR2 YYDKDF (reference sequence). This CDR3 contains 13 residues. The CDR3 loop is CATSNRGLYGYTF. The DNA for the CDR3 is TGTGCCACCAGCAACCGGGGTCTGTATGGCTACACCTTC.

V and J are TRBV5-1 and TRBJ2-3; TRBD2 agrees at 8 bases. The CDR3 sequence is 17 residues long. Germline lookup yields CDR1 SGHRS and CDR2 YFSETQ. Germline trimming cut 0 bases from V and 3 bases from J; bases unmatched to any gene: 9. DNA of the CDR3: TGCGCCAGCAGCTTGGCGGGACTAGTGGCAGAGACAGATACGCAGTATTTT. Encoded protein: CASSLAGLVAETDTQYF. Supplemented by reference TRBV5-1 and TRBJ2-3, the full variable domain reads KAGVTQTPRYLIKTRGQQVTLSCSPISGHRSVSWYQQTPGQGLQFLFEYFSETQRNKGNFPGRFSGRQFSNSRSEMNVSTLELGDSALYLCASSLAGLVAETDTQYFGPGTRLTVL.

This clonotype has a handful of counts. A much larger clone sits a single nucleotide away, making a read error possible. The chain links TRBV24-1 to TRBJ2-2, with 7 bases lining up with TRBD2. Germline CDR1 is KGHDR and CDR2 is SFDVKD. This CDR3 is built from 16 residues. The CDR3 is CAASQRLAQNTGELFF. The CDR3 DNA reads as TGTGCCGCCAGTCAACGACTAGCCCAGAACACCGGGGAGCTGTTTTTT.

The genes are TRBV20-1 and TRBJ2-5, with D unresolved. The J call may be faulty, since TRBJ2-7 better matches the DNA end. CDR3 length: 13 residues. Germline assignment: CDR1 DFQATT and CDR2 SNEGSKA (reference sequence). CDR3 nucleotides: TGCAGTGCTACTGATAGATCACACTACGAGCAGTACTTC. It specifies CSATDRSHYEQYF.

V gene TRBV3-1 combines with J gene TRBJ1-3; D remains ambiguous. CDR3 length equals 16 residues. V lost 6 bases and J lost 0, with 15 bases in between. The V gene's germline CDR1 is LGHDT and CDR2 YNNKEL (reference sequence). CDR3 sequence: CASRREGSHSGNTIYF. CDR3 coding DNA: TGTGCCAGCAGGCGGGAGGGCAGTCACTCTGGAAACACCATATATTTT.

The chain recombines TRBV19 with TRBJ1-5; the match to TRBD1 covers 7 bases. V was pared by 6 bases and J by 3 bases, with 5 bases of the junction left unmatched. The CDR3 contains 14 residues. The V gene's germline CDR1 is LNHDA and CDR2 SQIVND (reference sequence). The CDR3 DNA reads as TGTGCCAGTAGAAGACAGGGTTCCAATCAGCCCCAGCATTTT. Encoded protein: CASRRQGSNQPQHF.

This sequence joins TRBV29-1 and TRBJ1-2; 9 bases agree with TRBD1. The J segment lost 4 bases and the V segment lost 6 bases, leaving 9 bases of the junction unmatched. The CDR3 loop spans 14 amino acids. CDR1 and CDR2 from the germline V gene are SQVTM and ANQGSEA. DNA of the CDR3: TGCAGCGTGGGATTGGGGACAGGGCCCTATGGCTACACCTTC. It yields the protein CSVGLGTGPYGYTF.

This clonotype was detected a few times. The chain uses TRBV6-5 and TRBJ2-7; maybe TRBD2 (6 bases). V was trimmed by 4 bases and J by 2 bases, leaving 15 bases between them. CDR3 size: 15 residues. Germline loops: CDR1 MNHEY, CDR2 SVGAGI. CDR3 sequence reads: CASSSSGAGPYEQYF. CDR3 coding DNA: TGTGCCAGCAGTTCGTCCGGGGCGGGACCCTACGAGCAGTACTTC.

The genes are TRBV3-1 and TRBJ2-7; D is ambiguous. From germline, CDR1 is LGHDT and CDR2 YNNKEL (reference sequence). This CDR3 is 14 amino acids long. With 1 base removed from V and 6 bases from J, the gap between germline ends came to 13 bases. As DNA, the CDR3 is TGTGCCAGCAGCCAAGGCTGGATCAGGACCGAGCAGTACTTC. It specifies CASSQGWIRTEQYF.

The genes are TRBV15 and TRBJ2-5; perhaps TRBD2 as D (6 bases). The CDR3 totals 17 residues. Looked up from germline, CDR1 is LNHNV and CDR2 is YYDKDF (reference sequence). The V end was cut by 0 bases, the J end by 0 bases, with 14 bases between. For the CDR3, the DNA is TGTGCCACCAGCAGAGATAGCGGACAACAGTACCAAGAGACCCAGTACTTC. It codes for CATSRDSGQQYQETQYF.

The V call is TRBV24-1, the J call TRBJ2-2; no reliable D call. Germline CDR1 reads KGHDR; CDR2 reads SFDVKD. The V and J ends lost 4 bases and 4 bases respectively, with 6 bases between them. The CDR3 loop spans 13 amino acids. In nucleotides, the CDR3 is TGTGCCACCAGTGAATCGATCACCGGGGAGCTGTTTTTT. As protein: CATSESITGELFF.

This clonotype came up a few times. The chain uses TRBV9 and TRBJ2-3; 11 nucleotides line up with TRBD2. The V and J ends lost 1 base and 2 bases, in that order; junction bases with no gene match: 6. This CDR3 has 17 amino acids. Germline CDR1 is SGDLS and CDR2 is YYNGEE. Here the CDR3 DNA reads TGTGCCAGCAGCGTACCCGGACTAGCGGGCAACACAGATACGCAGTATTTT. Amino acid sequence: CASSVPGLAGNTDTQYF.

This chain uses TRBV4-2 with TRBJ2-4; D may match TRBD1 or TRBD2 (5 bases each). V dropped 1 base and J dropped 0 bases, with 10 bases sitting between them. The CDR3 length is 16 residues. The germline gives CDR1 LGHNA, CDR2 YNFKEQ. The CDR3, as DNA: TGTGCCAGCAGCCAAGGGGGGACCATAGCCAAAAACATTCAGTACTTC. This translates into CASSQGGTIAKNIQYF.

This clonotype occurred a few times. The gene calls are TRBV24-1 and TRBJ2-1, with 7 bases fitting TRBD1. The V and J ends lost 3 bases and 8 bases, in that order; junction bases with no gene match: 9. CDR3 length: 15 residues. Germline CDR1 KGHDR, CDR2 SFDVKD. Here the CDR3 reads CATSDSHRGGHEQFF. The CDR3 DNA reads as TGTGCCACCAGTGATAGTCACAGGGGTGGGCATGAGCAGTTCTTC.